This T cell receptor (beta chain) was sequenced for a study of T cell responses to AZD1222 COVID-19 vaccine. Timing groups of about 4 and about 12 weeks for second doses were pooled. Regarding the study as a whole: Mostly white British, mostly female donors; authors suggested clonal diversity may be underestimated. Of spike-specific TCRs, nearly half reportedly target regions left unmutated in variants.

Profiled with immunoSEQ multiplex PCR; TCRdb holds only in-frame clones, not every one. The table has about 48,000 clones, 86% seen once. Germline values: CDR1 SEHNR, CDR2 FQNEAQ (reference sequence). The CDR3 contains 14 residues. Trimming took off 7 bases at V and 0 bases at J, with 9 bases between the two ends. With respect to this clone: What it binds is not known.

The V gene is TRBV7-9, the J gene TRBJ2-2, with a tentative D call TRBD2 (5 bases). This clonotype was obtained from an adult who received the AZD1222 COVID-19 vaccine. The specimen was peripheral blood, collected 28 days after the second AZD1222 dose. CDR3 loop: CASNGRANTGELFF. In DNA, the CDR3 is TGTGCCAGCAATGGGAGAGCGAACACCGGGGAGCTGTTTTTT.